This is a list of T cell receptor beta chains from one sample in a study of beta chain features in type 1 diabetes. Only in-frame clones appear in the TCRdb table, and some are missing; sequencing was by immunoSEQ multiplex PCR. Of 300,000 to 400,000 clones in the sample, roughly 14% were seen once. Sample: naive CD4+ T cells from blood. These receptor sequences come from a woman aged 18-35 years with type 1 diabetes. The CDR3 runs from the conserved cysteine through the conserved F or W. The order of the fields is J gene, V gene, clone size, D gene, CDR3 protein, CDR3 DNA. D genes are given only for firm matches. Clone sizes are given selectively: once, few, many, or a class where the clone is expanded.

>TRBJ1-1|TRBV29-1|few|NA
CSVPSWRGRTEAFF
TGCAGCGTCCCCTCCTGGAGGGGACGTACTGAAGCTTTCTTT
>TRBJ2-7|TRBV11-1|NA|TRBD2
CASSVLAGQWYEQYF
TGTGCCAGCAGCGTTCTAGCGGGACAGTGGTACGAGCAGTACTTC
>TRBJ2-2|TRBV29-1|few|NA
CSVARGTGELFF
TGCAGCGTGGCTAGGGGCACCGGGGAGCTGTTTTTT
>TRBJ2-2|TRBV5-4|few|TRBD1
CASSRDRRTGELFF
TGTGCCAGCAGCAGGGACAGGCGTACCGGGGAGCTGTTTTTT
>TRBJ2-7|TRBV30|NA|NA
CAWAGEGQAYEQYF
TGTGCCTGGGCTGGGGAGGGACAGGCCTACGAGCAGTACTTC
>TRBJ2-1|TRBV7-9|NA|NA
CASSIASTYNEQFF
TGTGCCAGCAGCATAGCGAGTACCTACAATGAGCAGTTCTTC
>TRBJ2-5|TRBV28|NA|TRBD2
CASSLVAGWETQYF
TGTGCCAGCAGTTTAGTAGCGGGCTGGGAGACCCAGTACTTC
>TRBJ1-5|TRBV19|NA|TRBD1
CASSLNTGGKRNQPQHF
TGTGCCAGTAGTTTAAACACAGGGGGCAAAAGGAATCAGCCCCAGCATTTT
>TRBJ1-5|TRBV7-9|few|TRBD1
CASSSTLTGGRGQPQHF
TGTGCCAGCAGCTCAACCTTAACAGGGGGAAGGGGTCAGCCCCAGCATTTT
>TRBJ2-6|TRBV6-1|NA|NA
CASMRSGANVLTF
TGTGCCAGCATGCGTTCTGGGGCCAACGTCCTGACTTTC
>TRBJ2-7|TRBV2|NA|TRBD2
CASSTGLAAYEQYF
TGTGCCAGCAGTACAGGACTAGCGGCCTACGAGCAGTACTTC
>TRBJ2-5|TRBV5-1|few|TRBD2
CASKPSGGTKETQYF
TGCGCCAGCAAGCCTAGCGGGGGGACTAAAGAGACCCAGTACTTC
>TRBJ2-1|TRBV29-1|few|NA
CSVGPSGSASNEQFF
TGCAGCGTGGGGCCTTCTGGTTCCGCATCCAATGAGCAGTTCTTC
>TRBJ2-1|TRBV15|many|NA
CATSRTSSSYNEQFF
TGTGCCACCAGCAGAACTAGCTCTTCCTACAATGAGCAGTTCTTC
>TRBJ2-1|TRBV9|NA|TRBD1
CASSVEVGWGTGVPGEQFF
TGTGCCAGCAGCGTAGAGGTGGGGTGGGGGACAGGGGTACCGGGGGAGCAGTTCTTC
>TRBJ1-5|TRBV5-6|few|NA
CASSLRRNQPQHF
TGTGCCAGCAGCTTGCGCAGAAATCAGCCCCAGCATTTT
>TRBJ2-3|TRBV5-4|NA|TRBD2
CASRLAGADTQYF
TGTGCCAGCAGGCTAGCGGGAGCGGATACGCAGTATTTT
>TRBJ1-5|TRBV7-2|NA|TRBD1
CASSPGGTNQPQHF
TGTGCCAGCAGTCCAGGGGGCACCAATCAGCCCCAGCATTTT
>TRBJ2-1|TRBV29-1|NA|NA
CSKKETGRGEQFF
TGCAGCAAAAAGGAAACAGGGAGAGGTGAGCAGTTCTTC
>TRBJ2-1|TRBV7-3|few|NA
CASSQGSEQFF
TGTGCCAGCAGCCAGGGGAGTGAGCAGTTCTTC
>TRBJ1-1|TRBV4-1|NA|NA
CASERTRNTEAFF
TGCGCCAGCGAGAGGACACGTAACACTGAAGCTTTCTTT
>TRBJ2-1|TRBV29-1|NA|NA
CSASRLVSPNEQFF
TGCAGCGCCAGCAGACTAGTTAGCCCCAATGAGCAGTTCTTC
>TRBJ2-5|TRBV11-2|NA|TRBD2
CASSPWTSGRGGETQYF
TGTGCCAGCAGCCCCTGGACTAGCGGGAGAGGTGGGGAGACCCAGTACTTC
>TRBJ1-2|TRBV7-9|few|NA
CASSLADSYGYTF
TGTGCCAGCAGCTTAGCAGACAGCTATGGCTACACCTTC
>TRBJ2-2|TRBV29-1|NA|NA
CSAQRQGGTGELFF
TGCAGCGCCCAGCGGCAGGGGGGCACCGGGGAGCTGTTTTTT
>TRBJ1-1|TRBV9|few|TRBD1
CASSPRRLRQGNTEAFF
TGTGCCAGCAGCCCTCGCAGGTTAAGACAGGGGAACACTGAAGCTTTCTTT
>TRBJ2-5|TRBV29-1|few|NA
CSVLRGETQYF
TGCAGCGTTCTGAGGGGGGAGACCCAGTACTTC
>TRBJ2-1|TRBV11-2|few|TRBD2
CASSPVGTSGFSNEQFF
TGTGCCAGCAGCCCCGTCGGGACTAGCGGGTTTAGTAATGAGCAGTTCTTC
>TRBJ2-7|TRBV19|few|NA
CASSGTSHTYEQYF
TGTGCCAGTAGTGGGACTTCCCACACCTACGAGCAGTACTTC
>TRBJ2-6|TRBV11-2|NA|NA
CASSLTGFSGANVLTF
TGTGCCAGCAGCTTAACAGGGTTCTCTGGGGCCAACGTCCTGACTTTC
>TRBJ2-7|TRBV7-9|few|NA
CASSLASEGAFSYEQYF
TGTGCCAGCAGCTTAGCGTCCGAGGGTGCTTTCTCCTACGAGCAGTACTTC
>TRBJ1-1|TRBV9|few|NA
CASSPRQFMNTEAFF
TGTGCCAGCAGCCCTCGACAGTTCATGAACACTGAAGCTTTCTTT
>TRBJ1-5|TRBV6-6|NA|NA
CASSYSGLQHF
TGTGCCAGCAGTTACTCGGGACTTCAGCATTTT
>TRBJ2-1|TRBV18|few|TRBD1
CASSQTDRGFSYNEQFF
TGTGCCAGCTCACAAACGGACAGGGGGTTTTCCTACAATGAGCAGTTCTTC
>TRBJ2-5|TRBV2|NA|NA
CASTHYPEAQYF
TGTGCCAGCACGCACTACCCCGAGGCCCAGTACTTC
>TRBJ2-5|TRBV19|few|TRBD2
CASSLLAGRRKETQYF
TGTGCCAGTAGTTTATTAGCGGGACGCCGAAAAGAGACCCAGTACTTC
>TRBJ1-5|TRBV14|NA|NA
CASSPNRAQHF
TGTGCCAGCAGCCCCAACAGAGCCCAGCATTTT
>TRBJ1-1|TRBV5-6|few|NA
CASSLLGGGRTEAFF
TGTGCCAGCAGCTTGTTGGGGGGAGGAAGGACTGAAGCTTTCTTT
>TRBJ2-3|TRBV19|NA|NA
CASSQGQSTDTQYF
TGTGCCAGTAGCCAGGGACAAAGCACAGATACGCAGTATTTT
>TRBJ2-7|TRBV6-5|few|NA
CASSLGGTATYEQYF
TGTGCCAGCAGTCTAGGGGGGACAGCTACCTACGAGCAGTACTTC
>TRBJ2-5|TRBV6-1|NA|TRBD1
CASSESGQGGTQYF
TGTGCCAGCAGTGAATCCGGACAGGGAGGGACCCAGTACTTC
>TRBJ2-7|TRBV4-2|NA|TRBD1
CASSSRWDSGYEQYF
TGTGCCAGCAGCTCCCGATGGGACAGTGGCTACGAGCAGTACTTC
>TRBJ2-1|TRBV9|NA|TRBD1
CASSVGGTGGGEQFF
TGTGCCAGCAGCGTAGGTGGGACAGGGGGCGGGGAGCAGTTCTTC
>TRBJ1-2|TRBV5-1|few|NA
CASSLGTAVYGYTF
TGCGCCAGCAGCTTGGGGACAGCTGTTTATGGCTACACCTTC
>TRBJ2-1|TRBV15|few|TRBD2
CATSYRGRDEQFF
TGTGCCACCAGCTACCGGGGGAGGGATGAGCAGTTCTTC
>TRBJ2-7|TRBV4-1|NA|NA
CARDGESYEQYF
TGCGCCAGGGACGGGGAGTCCTACGAGCAGTACTTC
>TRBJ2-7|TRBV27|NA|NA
CASSRAGLPSYEQYF
TGTGCCAGCAGTCGAGCGGGCCTCCCATCCTACGAGCAGTACTTC
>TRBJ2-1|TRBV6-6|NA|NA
CASSYSSGPYNEQFF
TGTGCCAGCAGTTACTCTAGCGGCCCCTACAATGAGCAGTTCTTC
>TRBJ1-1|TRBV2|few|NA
CAGSKETEAFF
TGTGCCGGTAGCAAGGAAACTGAAGCTTTCTTT
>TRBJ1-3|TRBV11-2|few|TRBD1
CASSPQGFGNTIYF
TGTGCCAGCAGCCCACAGGGGTTTGGAAACACCATATATTTT